The 18 T cell receptor beta chains below all came from one sample that was sequenced in a study of blood T cell repertoires in COVID-19. Generated by immunoSEQ multiplex PCR, the TCRdb table keeps only in-frame clones and is missing some. The sample holds about 63,000 clones, around 79% seen once. The sample taken for sequencing was peripheral blood. The receptors come from a human donor in a cohort sampled during active COVID-19.

Only a few counts were recorded for this clone. This chain connects TRBV7-2 to TRBJ2-2; possible D gene TRBD2, 6 bases. The CDR3 runs 15 residues. V dropped 5 bases and J dropped 2 bases, with 12 bases sitting between them. Per germline, CDR1 SGHTA and CDR2 FQGNSA. The CDR3 coding sequence is TGTGCCAGCAGCCGTAGCGGACTAAACACCGGGGAGCTGTTTTTT. Translation gives CASSRSGLNTGELFF.

V usage is TRBV7-8 and J usage is TRBJ1-1, with D possibly matching TRBD1 (6 bases). With 5 bases removed from V and 6 bases from J, the gap between germline ends came to 13 bases. Germline V lookup: CDR1 SGHVS, CDR2 FQNEAQ. CDR3 length: 13 amino acids. The CDR3 loop is CASSPRTVSEAFF. The CDR3 nucleotides are TGTGCCAGCAGCCCTCGGACAGTTTCTGAAGCTTTCTTT. The whole variable domain, remainder taken from reference TRBV7-8 and TRBJ1-1, is GAGVSQSPRYKVAKRGQDVALRCDPISGHVSLFWYQQALGQGPEFLTYFQNEAQLDKSGLPSDRFFAERPEGSVSTLKIQRTQQEDSAVYLCASSPRTVSEAFFGQGTRLTVV.

The chain combines TRBV5-1 with TRBJ1-1; D might be TRBD1 (5 bases). Germline V gene data show CDR1 as SGHRS and CDR2 as YFSETQ. The CDR3 is made up of 14 amino acids. V lost 4 bases and J lost 5, with 15 bases in between. CDR3 nucleotides: TGCGCCAGCAGCCAAGCCCAGGGTCGGACTGAAGCTTTCTTT. It translates to CASSQAQGRTEAFF.

This CDR3 is CASRGGASAWGYTF. The CDR3 region has the DNA TGTGCCAGCAGGGGCGGGGCAAGTGCTTGGGGCTACACCTTC. This chain uses TRBV2 with TRBJ1-2; weak D call: TRBD1 (5 bases). Trimming pared 6 bases from V and 8 bases from J, leaving 19 bases between. The germline V gene has CDR1 SNHLY and CDR2 FYNNEI. The CDR3 spans 14 residues.

This sequence joins TRBV30 and TRBJ1-6; a possible D gene is TRBD1 (5 bases). The length of the CDR3 is 16 residues. Germline CDR1 GTSNPN, CDR2 SVGIG (reference sequence). The V end lost 3 bases, the J end lost 9 bases, and 21 bases lay between the germline ends. In DNA, the CDR3 is TGTGCCTGGAGGCCCGGGACTCGAGGAGGTATTTCACCCCTCCACTTT. It yields the protein CAWRPGTRGGISPLHF.

This chain uses TRBV6-1 with TRBJ1-1, with D hard to call. V was pared by 0 bases and J by 1 base, with 9 bases between. There are 15 residues in the CDR3. Germline values: CDR1 MNHNS, CDR2 SASEGT. CDR3 nucleotides: TGTGCCAGCAGTGAAGCGGGCGGGAGGAACACTGAAGCTTTCTTT. It is translated as CASSEAGGRNTEAFF.

Of note for this clone: Germline and junction disagree at one end, which may indicate a read error. The chain carries TRBV5-1 and TRBJ1-1; D remains ambiguous. This CDR3 spans 13 amino acids. Per the germline V gene, CDR1 is SGHRS and CDR2 is YFSETQ. The CDR3 sequence is CASRLVESAEAFF. In nucleotides, the CDR3 is TGCGCCAGCAGGTTGGTGGAAAGCGCTGAAGCTTTCTTT. The full variable domain, completed using reference TRBV5-1 and TRBJ1-1, is KAGVTQTPRYLIKTRGQQVTLSCSPISGHRSVSWYQQTPGQGLQFLFEYFSETQRNKGNFPGRFSGRQFSNSRSEMNVSTLELGDSALYLCASRLVESAEAFFGQGTRLTVV.

The chain couples TRBV2 to TRBJ2-7; D unresolved. Trimming cost V 4 bases and J 0 bases, with 7 bases left between them. The CDR3 sequence is 13 residues long. Germline V gene data show CDR1 as SNHLY and CDR2 as FYNNEI. CDR3 sequence reads: CASSVVLSYEQYF. The CDR3 DNA sequence: TGTGCCAGCAGTGTAGTCCTCTCCTACGAGCAGTACTTC.

The chain has TRBV13 and TRBJ2-1; the D gene is possibly TRBD1 (6 bases). The CDR3 extends over 15 amino acids. The germline CDR1 and CDR2 sequences are PRHDT and FYEKMQ (reference sequence). V was pared by 5 bases and J by 0 bases, with 11 bases between. Here the CDR3 reads CASSRNRVSYNEQFF. The DNA for the CDR3 is TGTGCCAGCAGCAGAAACAGGGTCTCCTACAATGAGCAGTTCTTC.

V is TRBV13 and J is TRBJ1-4; no reliable D call. From germline, CDR1 is PRHDT and CDR2 FYEKMQ (reference sequence). The CDR3 covers 13 residues. Trimming shortened V by 5 bases and J by 6 bases, and 10 bases separated the two germline ends. For the CDR3, the DNA is TGTGCCAGCAGCGTCTACAGCCATGAAAAACTGTTTTTT. Residues: CASSVYSHEKLFF.

This clone was picked up a small number of times. The rearrangement links TRBV7-2 to TRBJ1-5; D perhaps matches TRBD1 (5 bases). Trimming cost V 5 bases and J 6 bases, with 11 bases left between them. CDR3 length: 13 amino acids. CDR1 SGHTA and CDR2 FQGNSA come from the germline V gene. The DNA for the CDR3 is TGTGCCAGCAGCCCCAGGCAGGGTCAGCCCCAGCATTTT. Amino acids: CASSPRQGQPQHF. Drawing the rest from reference TRBV7-2 and TRBJ1-5, the complete variable domain is GAGVSQSPSNKVTEKGKDVELRCDPISGHTALYWYRQSLGQGLEFLIYFQGNSAPDKSGLPSDRFSAERTGGSVSTLTIQRTQQEDSAVYLCASSPRQGQPQHFGDGTRLSIL.

The chain combines TRBV18 with TRBJ1-2; unclear D gene. Trimming took off 5 bases at V and 0 bases at J, with 10 bases between the two ends. This CDR3 has 14 amino acids. The germline gives CDR1 KGHSH, CDR2 LQKENI. CDR3 amino acids: CASSNQEANYGYTF. The CDR3 DNA sequence: TGTGCCAGCTCAAATCAGGAAGCTAACTATGGCTACACCTTC.

The rearrangement joins TRBV12-2 to TRBJ2-2; TRBD1, the table's D call, lacks a check against the DNA. TRBV12-2 is an annotated pseudogene. This CDR3 has 14 residues. DNA of the CDR3: TGTGCAAGTCGCTTGCCAGGGGACACCGGGGAGCTGTTTTTT. This codes for CASRLPGDTGELFF.

In regard to this clone: Other nucleotide sequences from this sample produce the same CDR3. The chain joins TRBV4-2 to TRBJ1-1; D is ambiguous. The length of the CDR3 is 14 residues. V lost 0 bases, J lost 1 base, and 6 bases lay in between. Germline lookup yields CDR1 LGHNA and CDR2 YNFKEQ. The CDR3 is CASSQEPGNTEAFF. CDR3 DNA: TGTGCCAGCAGCCAAGAACCAGGGAACACTGAAGCTTTCTTT.

The chain is built from TRBV5-1 and TRBJ2-1, with TRBD2 matching over 7 bases. The germline gives CDR1 SGHRS, CDR2 YFSETQ. The CDR3 covers 13 residues. Losses at the gene ends were 0 bases for V and 7 bases for J; bases not matched to a gene: 1. The CDR3 region is CASSLVSGNEQFF. The CDR3 nucleotides are TGCGCCAGCAGCTTGGTTAGCGGGAATGAGCAGTTCTTC.

The V call is TRBV30, the J call TRBJ1-2, with D possibly being TRBD1 (5 bases). The CDR3 is made up of 14 amino acids. Trimming pared 5 bases from V and 3 bases from J, leaving 16 bases between. Germline-derived CDR1 and CDR2 are GTSNPN and SVGIG (reference sequence). CDR3 nucleotide sequence: TGTGCCTGGGGAAAGGGGCTTTCGGACTATGGCTACACCTTC. It specifies CAWGKGLSDYGYTF. Combining the CDR3 with reference TRBV30 and TRBJ1-2 gives the whole variable domain SQTIHQWPATLVQPVGSPLSLECTVEGTSNPNLYWYRQAAGRGLQLLFYSVGIGQISSEVPQNLSASRPQDRQFILSSKKLLLSDSGFYLCAWGKGLSDYGYTFGSGTRLTVV.

The CDR3 here is CASSLALGLSGANVLTF. The CDR3 nucleotides are TGTGCCAGCAGTTTGGCCCTTGGGCTATCTGGGGCCAACGTCCTGACTTTC. This chain uses TRBV28 with TRBJ2-6; D is undetermined. The CDR3 length is 17 residues. Germline lookup yields CDR1 MDHEN and CDR2 SYDVKM. The V end lost 3 bases, the J end lost 1 base, and 13 bases lay between the germline ends.

A few counts support this clone. J is TRBJ1-1 and V is TRBV5-4; no firm D call. CDR1 SGHNT and CDR2 YYREEE come from the germline V gene (reference sequence). This CDR3 has 14 residues. V was trimmed by 0 bases and J by 0 bases, leaving 6 bases between them. CDR3 in DNA: TGTGCCAGCAGCTTGGGAGGCGTGAACACTGAAGCTTTCTTT. Translated, it gives CASSLGGVNTEAFF.